These 7 T cell receptor beta chains originate from one sample sequenced in a study of blood T cell repertoires in COVID-19. Sequencing was performed with immunoSEQ multiplex PCR; in TCRdb, only in-frame clones are kept and a portion is missing. The data contain about 150,000 clones, 60% to 85% of them singletons. The specimen sequenced was peripheral blood. These receptors were taken from a man in his fifties with active or convalescent COVID-19.

CDR3 sequence reads: CASSLTRGYTF. As DNA, the CDR3 is TGTGCCAGCAGTTTGACACGTGGCTACACCTTC. The chain carries TRBV27 and TRBJ1-2; D remains unclear. The CDR3 contains 11 residues. Germline V gene sequence: CDR1 MNHEY, CDR2 SMNVEV (reference sequence). With 3 bases removed from V and 7 bases from J, the gap between germline ends came to 6 bases.

This chain connects TRBV28 to TRBJ1-1; D may be TRBD1 (6 bases). Per germline, CDR1 MDHEN and CDR2 SYDVKM. V was clipped by 3 bases and J by 3 bases, with 17 bases between them. This CDR3 is built from 16 residues. The CDR3, as DNA: TGTGCCAGCAGTTTCCGGGGGGCGGGAGGGGACACTGAAGCTTTCTTT. As protein: CASSFRGAGGDTEAFF.

V is TRBV7-2 and J is TRBJ1-1; TRBD1 agrees at 10 bases. The CDR3 contains 14 residues. Germline lookup yields CDR1 SGHTA and CDR2 FQGNSA. V was pared by 3 bases and J by 7 bases, with 5 bases of the junction left unmatched. The CDR3 DNA reads TGTGCCAGCAGCTTTCGACAGGGGGCGGGTGAAGCTTTCTTT. Translating it yields CASSFRQGAGEAFF.

J is TRBJ2-3 and V is TRBV19; 13 bases agree with TRBD2. Germline trimming cut 3 bases from V and 6 bases from J; bases unmatched to any gene: 6. Germline V gives CDR1 LNHDA, CDR2 SQIVND (reference sequence). The CDR3 extends over 16 amino acids. In DNA form, the CDR3 reads TGTGCCAGTAGTATGGGACTAGCGGGAACTGGTGATACGCAGTATTTT. This sequence encodes CASSMGLAGTGDTQYF. The whole variable domain, filled in from reference TRBV19 and TRBJ2-3, reads DGGITQSPKYLFRKEGQNVTLSCEQNLNHDAMYWYRQDPGQGLRLIYYSQIVNDFQKGDIAEGYSVSREKKESFPLTVTSAQKNPTAFYLCASSMGLAGTGDTQYFGPGTRLTVL.

The rearrangement joins TRBV18 to TRBJ1-2, with D perhaps matching TRBD1 (6 bases). There are 15 residues in the CDR3. Trimming left V 5 bases short and J 2 bases short, with 15 bases between. Germline CDR1 is KGHSH and CDR2 is LQKENI. In nucleotides, the CDR3 is TGTGCCAGCTCAGGAGACCGGGACACCAACTATGGCTACACCTTC. It specifies CASSGDRDTNYGYTF.

The chain is built from TRBV27 and TRBJ1-5; D remains unclear. The CDR3 consists of 12 residues. V lost 5 bases and J 4 bases, leaving 6 bases between the germline ends. The germline gives CDR1 MNHEY, CDR2 SMNVEV (reference sequence). CDR3 nucleotides: TGTGCCAGCAGTATAAATAATCAGCCCCAGCATTTT. Residues: CASSINNQPQHF.

The genes are TRBV28 and TRBJ2-5, with 8 positions matching TRBD2. J was trimmed by 5 bases and V by 6 bases; bases with no gene match: 14. This CDR3 region has 16 residues. Looked up from germline, CDR1 is MDHEN and CDR2 is SYDVKM. In DNA, the CDR3 is TGTGCCAGCAGATTCACGCCGGGGGGGTCGGGCGAGACCCAGTACTTC. This sequence encodes CASRFTPGGSGETQYF.